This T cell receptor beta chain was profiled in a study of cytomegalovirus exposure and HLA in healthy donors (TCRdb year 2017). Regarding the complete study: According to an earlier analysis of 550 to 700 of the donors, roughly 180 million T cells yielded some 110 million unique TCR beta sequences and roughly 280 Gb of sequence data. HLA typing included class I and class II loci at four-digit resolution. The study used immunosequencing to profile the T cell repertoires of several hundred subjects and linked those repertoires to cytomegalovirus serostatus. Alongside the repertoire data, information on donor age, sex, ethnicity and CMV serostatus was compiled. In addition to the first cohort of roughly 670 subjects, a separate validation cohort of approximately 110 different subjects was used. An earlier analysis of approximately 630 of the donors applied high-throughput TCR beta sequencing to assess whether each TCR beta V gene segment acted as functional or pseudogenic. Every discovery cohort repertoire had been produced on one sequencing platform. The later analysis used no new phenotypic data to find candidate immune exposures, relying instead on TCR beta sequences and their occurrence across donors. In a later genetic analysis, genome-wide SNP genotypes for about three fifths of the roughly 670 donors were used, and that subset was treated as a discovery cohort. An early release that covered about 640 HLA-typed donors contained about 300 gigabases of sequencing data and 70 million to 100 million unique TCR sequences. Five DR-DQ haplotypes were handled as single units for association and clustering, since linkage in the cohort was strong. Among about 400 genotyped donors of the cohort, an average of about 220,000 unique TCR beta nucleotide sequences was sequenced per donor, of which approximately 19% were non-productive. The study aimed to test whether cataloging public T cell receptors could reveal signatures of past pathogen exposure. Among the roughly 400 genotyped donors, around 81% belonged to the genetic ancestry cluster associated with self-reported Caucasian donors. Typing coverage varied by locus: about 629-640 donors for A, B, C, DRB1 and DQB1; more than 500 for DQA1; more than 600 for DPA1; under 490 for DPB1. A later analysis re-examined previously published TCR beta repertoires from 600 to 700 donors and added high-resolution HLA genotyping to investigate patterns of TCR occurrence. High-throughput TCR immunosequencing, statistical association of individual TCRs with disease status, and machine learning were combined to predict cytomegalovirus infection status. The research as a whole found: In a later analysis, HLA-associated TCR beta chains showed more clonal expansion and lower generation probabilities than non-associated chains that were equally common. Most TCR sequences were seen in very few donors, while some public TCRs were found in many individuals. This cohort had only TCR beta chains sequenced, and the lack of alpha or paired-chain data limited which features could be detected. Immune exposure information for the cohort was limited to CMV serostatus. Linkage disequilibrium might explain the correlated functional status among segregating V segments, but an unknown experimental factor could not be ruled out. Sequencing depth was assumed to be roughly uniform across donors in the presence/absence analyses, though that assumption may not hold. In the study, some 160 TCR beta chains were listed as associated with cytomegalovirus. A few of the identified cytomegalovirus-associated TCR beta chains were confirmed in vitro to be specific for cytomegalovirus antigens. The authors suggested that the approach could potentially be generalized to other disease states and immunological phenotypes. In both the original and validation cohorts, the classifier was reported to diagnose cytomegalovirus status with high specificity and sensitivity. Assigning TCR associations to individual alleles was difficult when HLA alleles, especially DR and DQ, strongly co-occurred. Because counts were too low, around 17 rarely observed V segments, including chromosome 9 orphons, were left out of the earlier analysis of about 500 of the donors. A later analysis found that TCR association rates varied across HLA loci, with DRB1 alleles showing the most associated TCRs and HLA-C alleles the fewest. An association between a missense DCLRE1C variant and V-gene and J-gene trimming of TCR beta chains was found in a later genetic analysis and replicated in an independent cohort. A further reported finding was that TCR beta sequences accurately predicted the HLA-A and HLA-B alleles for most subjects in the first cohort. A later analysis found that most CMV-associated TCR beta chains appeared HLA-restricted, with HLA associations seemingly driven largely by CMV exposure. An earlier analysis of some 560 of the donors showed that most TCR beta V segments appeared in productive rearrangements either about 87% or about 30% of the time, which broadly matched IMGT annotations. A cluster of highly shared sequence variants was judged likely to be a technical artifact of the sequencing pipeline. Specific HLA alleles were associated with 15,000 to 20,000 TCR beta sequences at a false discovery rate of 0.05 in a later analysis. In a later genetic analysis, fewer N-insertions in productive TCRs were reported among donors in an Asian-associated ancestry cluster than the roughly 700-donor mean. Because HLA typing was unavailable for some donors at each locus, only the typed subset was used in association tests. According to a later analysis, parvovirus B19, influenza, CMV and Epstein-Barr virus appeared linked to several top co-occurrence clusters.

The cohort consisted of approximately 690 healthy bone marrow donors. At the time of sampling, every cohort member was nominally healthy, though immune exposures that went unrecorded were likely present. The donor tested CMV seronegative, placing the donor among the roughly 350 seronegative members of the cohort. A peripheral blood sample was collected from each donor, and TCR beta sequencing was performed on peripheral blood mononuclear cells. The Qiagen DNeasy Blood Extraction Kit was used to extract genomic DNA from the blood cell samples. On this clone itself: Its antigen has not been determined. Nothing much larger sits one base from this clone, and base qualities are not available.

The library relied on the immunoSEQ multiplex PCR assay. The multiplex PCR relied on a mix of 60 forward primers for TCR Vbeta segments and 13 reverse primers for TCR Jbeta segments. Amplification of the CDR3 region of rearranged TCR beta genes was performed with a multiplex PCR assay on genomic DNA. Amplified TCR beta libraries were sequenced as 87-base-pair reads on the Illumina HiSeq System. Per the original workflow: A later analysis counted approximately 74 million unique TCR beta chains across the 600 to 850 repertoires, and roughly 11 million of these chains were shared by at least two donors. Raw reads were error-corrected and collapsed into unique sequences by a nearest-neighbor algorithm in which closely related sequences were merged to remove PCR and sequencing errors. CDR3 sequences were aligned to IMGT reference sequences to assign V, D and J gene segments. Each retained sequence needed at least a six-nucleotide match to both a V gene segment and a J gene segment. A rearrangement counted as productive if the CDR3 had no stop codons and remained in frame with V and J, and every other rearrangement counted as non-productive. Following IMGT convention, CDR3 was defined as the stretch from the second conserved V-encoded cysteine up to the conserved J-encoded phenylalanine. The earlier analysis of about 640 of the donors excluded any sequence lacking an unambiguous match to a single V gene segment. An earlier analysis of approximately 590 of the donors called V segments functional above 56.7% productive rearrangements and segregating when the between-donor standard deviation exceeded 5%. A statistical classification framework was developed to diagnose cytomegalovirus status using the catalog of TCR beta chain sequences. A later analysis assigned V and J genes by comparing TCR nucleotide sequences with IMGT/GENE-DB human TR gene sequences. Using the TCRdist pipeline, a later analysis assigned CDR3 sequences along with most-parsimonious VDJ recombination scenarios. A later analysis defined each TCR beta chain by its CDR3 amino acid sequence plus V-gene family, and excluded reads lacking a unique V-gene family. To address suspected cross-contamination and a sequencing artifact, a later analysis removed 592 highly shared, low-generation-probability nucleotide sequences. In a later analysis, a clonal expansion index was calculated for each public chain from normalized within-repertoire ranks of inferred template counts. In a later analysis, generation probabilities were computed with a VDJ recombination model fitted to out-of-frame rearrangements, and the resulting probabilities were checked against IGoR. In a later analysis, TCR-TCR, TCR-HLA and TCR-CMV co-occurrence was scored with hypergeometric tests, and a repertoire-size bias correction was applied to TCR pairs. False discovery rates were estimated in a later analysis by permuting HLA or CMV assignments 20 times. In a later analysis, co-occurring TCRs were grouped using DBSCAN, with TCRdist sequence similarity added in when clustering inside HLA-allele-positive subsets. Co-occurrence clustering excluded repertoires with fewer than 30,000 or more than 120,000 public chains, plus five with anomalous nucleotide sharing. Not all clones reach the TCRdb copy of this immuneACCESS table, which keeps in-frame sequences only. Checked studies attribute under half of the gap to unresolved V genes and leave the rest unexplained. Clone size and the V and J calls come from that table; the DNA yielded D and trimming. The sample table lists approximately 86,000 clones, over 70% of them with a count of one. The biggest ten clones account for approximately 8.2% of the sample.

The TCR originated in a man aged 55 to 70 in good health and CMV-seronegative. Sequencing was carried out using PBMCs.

The sequenced DNA is TGTGCCAGCAGTTGGTTCGGCTATGGCTACACCTTC. This codes for CASSWFGYGYTF. The rearranged segments are TRBV6-5 and TRBJ1-2; no D gene can be assigned with confidence. CDR1 and CDR2 (MNHEY, SVGAGI) derive from the germline V gene. Counted from cysteine to phenylalanine, this CDR3 has 12 amino acids. This entry keeps only the CDR3 DNA: 36 bases, framed from base 1. The junction carries 7 bases between V and J, which are trimmed by 4 bases and 4 bases respectively.